The rows below give T cell receptor beta chains drawn from one sample of a study of T cell repertoires in cytomegalovirus infection. TCRdb redid the calling of the reads with MiXCR, one entry per CDR3 protein. The sample records fewer than 550,000 distinct CDR3 sequences, 26% being singletons. Sequenced sample: PBMCs. These receptors all stem from a human donor in good health (CMV status not recorded). Some clones in this sample may be carry-over from other donors' samples. CDR3s include the opening cysteine and the closing phenylalanine or tryptophan. Each record gives: clone size, D gene, J gene, V gene, CDR3 protein, CDR3 DNA. A D gene is named only where the DNA matches it firmly. Only part of the rows carry a size: once, few, many, or a class if the clone is expanded.

clone size: few
D gene: TRBD1
J gene: TRBJ2-7
V gene: TRBV7-9
CDR3 protein: CASSLGQGRFYEQYF
CDR3 DNA: TGTGCCAGCAGCTTAGGACAGGGAAGGTTCTACGAGCAGTACTTC

clone size: NA
D gene: TRBD1
J gene: TRBJ2-5
V gene: TRBV2
CDR3 protein: CASPSDRGETQYF
CDR3 DNA: TGTGCCAGCCCCTCGGACAGGGGAGAGACCCAGTACTTC

clone size: many
D gene: TRBD2
J gene: TRBJ2-5
V gene: TRBV7-2
CDR3 protein: CASSSPGPAGKTQYF
CDR3 DNA: TGTGCCAGCAGCTCCCCGGGCCCAGCGGGGAAGACCCAGTACTTC

clone size: few
D gene: NA
J gene: TRBJ2-1
V gene: TRBV6-2/TRBV6-3
CDR3 protein: CASSTTRNEQFF
CDR3 DNA: TGTGCCAGCAGTACAACGAGGAATGAGCAGTTCTTC

clone size: many
D gene: NA
J gene: TRBJ2-1
V gene: TRBV7-2
CDR3 protein: CASSPAYNEQFF
CDR3 DNA: TGTGCCAGCAGCCCCGCCTACAATGAGCAGTTCTTC

clone size: NA
D gene: NA
J gene: TRBJ2-7
V gene: TRBV28
CDR3 protein: CASSPQGRELYEQYF
CDR3 DNA: TGTGCCAGCAGTCCCCAGGGCAGGGAACTTTACGAGCAGTACTTC

clone size: many
D gene: TRBD2
J gene: TRBJ2-3
V gene: TRBV7-6
CDR3 protein: CASSRLAGESTDTQYF
CDR3 DNA: TGTGCCAGCAGCCGACTAGCGGGGGAGAGCACAGATACGCAGTATTTT

clone size: NA
D gene: TRBD1
J gene: TRBJ2-1
V gene: TRBV20-1
CDR3 protein: CSAPPGTGVNNEQFF
CDR3 DNA: TGCAGTGCTCCTCCCGGGACAGGGGTAAACAATGAGCAGTTCTTC

clone size: few
D gene: NA
J gene: TRBJ2-5
V gene: TRBV6-6
CDR3 protein: CASSYSIRTRGQETQYF
CDR3 DNA: TGTGCCAGCAGTTACTCGATCCGCACCCGAGGGCAAGAGACCCAGTACTTC

clone size: many
D gene: NA
J gene: TRBJ1-5
V gene: TRBV6-1
CDR3 protein: CASMVYRSNQPQHF
CDR3 DNA: TGTGCCAGCATGGTGTATCGGAGCAATCAGCCCCAGCATTTT

clone size: few
D gene: TRBD2
J gene: TRBJ2-1
V gene: TRBV6-4
CDR3 protein: CASSVNGLREGYNEQFF
CDR3 DNA: TGTGCCAGCAGTGTGAATGGTCTGCGGGAGGGATACAATGAGCAGTTCTTC

clone size: NA
D gene: NA
J gene: TRBJ1-1
V gene: TRBV5-8
CDR3 protein: CASSYTGMPEAFF
CDR3 DNA: TGTGCCAGCAGCTACACAGGGATGCCTGAAGCTTTCTTT

clone size: NA
D gene: NA
J gene: TRBJ2-5
V gene: TRBV19
CDR3 protein: CASSSRVKRETQYF
CDR3 DNA: TGTGCCAGTAGTTCTCGTGTAAAGCGGGAGACCCAGTACTTC

clone size: NA
D gene: NA
J gene: TRBJ1-5
V gene: TRBV12-3/TRBV12-4
CDR3 protein: CASRSGTAEISNQPQHF
CDR3 DNA: TGTGCCAGCAGAAGCGGGACTGCTGAAATTAGCAATCAGCCCCAGCATTTT

clone size: NA
D gene: NA
J gene: TRBJ2-3
V gene: TRBV4-1
CDR3 protein: CASSQGMGTDTQYF
CDR3 DNA: TGCGCCAGCAGCCAGGGGATGGGCACAGATACGCAGTATTTT

clone size: NA
D gene: NA
J gene: TRBJ1-3
V gene: TRBV5-1
CDR3 protein: CASSRNEGSAGNTIYF
CDR3 DNA: TGCGCCAGCAGCAGGAACGAGGGATCTGCTGGAAACACCATATATTTT

clone size: NA
D gene: NA
J gene: TRBJ1-5
V gene: TRBV19
CDR3 protein: CASSPLTGFNQPQHF
CDR3 DNA: TGTGCCAGTAGTCCCTTGACAGGCTTCAATCAGCCCCAGCATTTT

clone size: NA
D gene: TRBD2
J gene: TRBJ2-1
V gene: TRBV20-1
CDR3 protein: CSARARGERVYNEQFF
CDR3 DNA: TGCAGTGCTAGGGCCCGGGGGGAGCGGGTATACAATGAGCAGTTCTTC

clone size: few
D gene: TRBD1
J gene: TRBJ1-6
V gene: TRBV11-3
CDR3 protein: CASSSPGTGDNSPLHF
CDR3 DNA: TGTGCCAGCAGCAGTCCTGGGACAGGGGATAATTCACCCCTCCACTTT

clone size: few
D gene: NA
J gene: TRBJ2-5
V gene: TRBV28
CDR3 protein: CASSTPTEYQETQYF
CDR3 DNA: TGTGCCAGCAGCACACCGACCGAGTACCAAGAGACCCAGTACTTC

clone size: many
D gene: TRBD2
J gene: TRBJ2-3
V gene: TRBV7-8
CDR3 protein: CASSPRLAGAAVTDTQYF
CDR3 DNA: TGTGCCAGCAGCCCGAGACTAGCGGGAGCGGCAGTGACAGATACGCAGTATTTT

clone size: NA
D gene: TRBD1
J gene: TRBJ1-2
V gene: TRBV5-6
CDR3 protein: CASIDAGGYGYTF
CDR3 DNA: TGTGCCAGCATTGACGCAGGGGGGTATGGCTACACCTTC

clone size: NA
D gene: TRBD2
J gene: TRBJ2-1
V gene: TRBV19
CDR3 protein: CASSATSASLEQFF
CDR3 DNA: TGTGCCAGTAGTGCGACTAGCGCTTCGCTCGAGCAGTTCTTC

clone size: NA
D gene: NA
J gene: TRBJ2-7
V gene: TRBV2
CDR3 protein: CASSEDGRIREEQYF
CDR3 DNA: TGTGCCAGCAGTGAAGACGGTAGGATACGAGAAGAGCAGTACTTC

clone size: NA
D gene: TRBD2
J gene: TRBJ2-3
V gene: TRBV4-3
CDR3 protein: CASSQDRREGLINTQYF
CDR3 DNA: TGCGCCAGCAGCCAAGATCGGCGGGAGGGTCTTATTAATACGCAGTATTTT

clone size: NA
D gene: TRBD1
J gene: TRBJ1-2
V gene: TRBV20-1
CDR3 protein: CSARRTGNYGYTF
CDR3 DNA: TGCAGTGCTAGAAGGACAGGGAACTATGGCTACACCTTC

clone size: many
D gene: NA
J gene: TRBJ1-2
V gene: TRBV7-2
CDR3 protein: CASSLNRGRNGYTF
CDR3 DNA: TGTGCCAGCAGCTTAAACAGAGGGAGGAATGGCTACACCTTC

clone size: many
D gene: TRBD2
J gene: TRBJ2-3
V gene: TRBV7-8
CDR3 protein: CASSFTSGRVITDTQYF
CDR3 DNA: TGTGCCAGCAGCTTCACTAGCGGGAGGGTTATCACAGATACGCAGTATTTT

clone size: NA
D gene: TRBD1
J gene: TRBJ2-2
V gene: TRBV25-1
CDR3 protein: CASGTANTGELFF
CDR3 DNA: TGTGCCAGCGGGACAGCGAACACCGGGGAGCTGTTTTTT

clone size: few
D gene: NA
J gene: TRBJ2-1
V gene: TRBV19
CDR3 protein: CASSIAASRHDNEQFF
CDR3 DNA: TGTGCCAGTAGTATAGCGGCTAGCCGGCACGACAATGAGCAGTTCTTC

clone size: few
D gene: NA
J gene: TRBJ1-1
V gene: TRBV6-2/TRBV6-3
CDR3 protein: CASSSLKGQGRNTEAFF
CDR3 DNA: TGTGCCAGCAGTTCGCTAAAAGGGCAGGGACGGAACACTGAAGCTTTCTTT

clone size: many
D gene: NA
J gene: TRBJ1-1
V gene: TRBV7-2
CDR3 protein: CASSHDIMNTEAFF
CDR3 DNA: TGTGCCAGCAGCCATGACATCATGAACACTGAAGCTTTCTTT

clone size: NA
D gene: TRBD1
J gene: TRBJ1-5
V gene: TRBV7-2
CDR3 protein: CASSLATGANQPQHF
CDR3 DNA: TGTGCCAGCAGCTTAGCAACAGGGGCCAATCAGCCCCAGCATTTT

clone size: NA
D gene: NA
J gene: TRBJ1-3
V gene: TRBV6-5
CDR3 protein: CASIPPGGLGNTIYF
CDR3 DNA: TGTGCCAGCATCCCGCCGGGAGGACTAGGAAACACCATATATTTT

clone size: many
D gene: NA
J gene: TRBJ1-1
V gene: TRBV7-2
CDR3 protein: CASSKDAGLNTEAFF
CDR3 DNA: TGTGCCAGCAGCAAAGATGCAGGCCTGAACACTGAAGCTTTCTTT

clone size: NA
D gene: NA
J gene: TRBJ1-1
V gene: TRBV25-1
CDR3 protein: CASSVAGQGKLEAFF
CDR3 DNA: TGTGCCAGCAGTGTCGCGGGCCAGGGTAAATTGGAAGCTTTCTTT

clone size: NA
D gene: NA
J gene: TRBJ2-2
V gene: TRBV20-1
CDR3 protein: CSARLGLTNTGELFF
CDR3 DNA: TGCAGTGCTAGACTGGGACTCACGAACACCGGGGAGCTGTTTTTT

clone size: NA
D gene: TRBD1
J gene: TRBJ2-7
V gene: TRBV7-2
CDR3 protein: CASSLVRGRSHEQYF
CDR3 DNA: TGTGCCAGCAGCTTAGTCAGGGGGCGCAGCCACGAGCAGTACTTC

clone size: NA
D gene: TRBD1
J gene: TRBJ1-2
V gene: TRBV6-1
CDR3 protein: CASTDPGQVCGYTF
CDR3 DNA: TGTGCCAGTACTGATCCGGGACAGGTGTGCGGCTACACCTTC

clone size: NA
D gene: TRBD2
J gene: TRBJ2-7
V gene: TRBV4-2
CDR3 protein: CASSQQKLGLAGDDEQYF
CDR3 DNA: TGTGCCAGCAGCCAACAGAAGCTCGGACTAGCGGGAGATGACGAGCAGTACTTC

clone size: few
D gene: NA
J gene: TRBJ2-3
V gene: TRBV6-2/TRBV6-3
CDR3 protein: CASSPPTWGATQYF
CDR3 DNA: TGTGCCAGCAGCCCACCGACTTGGGGAGCTACGCAGTATTTT

clone size: NA
D gene: NA
J gene: TRBJ2-2
V gene: TRBV28
CDR3 protein: CASSFRGPPGELFF
CDR3 DNA: TGTGCCAGCAGTTTCCGGGGACCACCCGGGGAGCTGTTTTTT

clone size: NA
D gene: TRBD1
J gene: TRBJ2-5
V gene: TRBV14
CDR3 protein: CASSLRTGVWETQYF
CDR3 DNA: TGTGCCAGCAGCCTCCGGACAGGGGTATGGGAGACCCAGTACTTC

clone size: few
D gene: TRBD1
J gene: TRBJ2-1
V gene: TRBV7-6
CDR3 protein: CASSTRDRDNEQFF
CDR3 DNA: TGTGCCAGCAGCACCCGGGACAGAGACAATGAGCAGTTCTTC

clone size: NA
D gene: TRBD1
J gene: TRBJ1-2
V gene: TRBV12-3/TRBV12-4
CDR3 protein: CASSTPDRIYGYTF
CDR3 DNA: TGTGCCAGCAGTACCCCGGACAGGATCTATGGCTACACCTTC

clone size: NA
D gene: TRBD1
J gene: TRBJ1-2
V gene: TRBV12-3/TRBV12-4
CDR3 protein: CASSLRGLWYGYTF
CDR3 DNA: TGTGCCAGCAGTTTAAGGGGGCTGTGGTATGGCTACACCTTC

clone size: many
D gene: NA
J gene: TRBJ2-4
V gene: TRBV7-2
CDR3 protein: CASSLSGTSVWNIQYF
CDR3 DNA: TGTGCCAGCAGCTTGTCCGGGACAAGCGTTTGGAACATTCAGTACTTC

clone size: few
D gene: TRBD2
J gene: TRBJ2-1
V gene: TRBV6-4
CDR3 protein: CASSVGLAGGNEQFF
CDR3 DNA: TGTGCCAGCAGTGTCGGACTAGCGGGAGGCAATGAGCAGTTCTTC

clone size: many
D gene: TRBD1
J gene: TRBJ1-2
V gene: TRBV7-2
CDR3 protein: CASSFRRGQSQNYGYTF
CDR3 DNA: TGTGCCAGCAGCTTCCGGCGGGGACAGAGCCAAAACTATGGCTACACCTTC

clone size: NA
D gene: TRBD1
J gene: TRBJ1-6
V gene: TRBV6-5
CDR3 protein: CASRLQGAIVSPLHF
CDR3 DNA: TGTGCCAGCAGATTACAGGGGGCAATAGTCTCACCCCTCCACTTT

clone size: once
D gene: NA
J gene: TRBJ1-1
V gene: TRBV5-6
CDR3 protein: CASSFIGTEAFF
CDR3 DNA: TGTGCCAGCAGCTTTATAGGGACTGAAGCTTTCTTT